This T cell receptor beta chain comes out of a study of yellow fever vaccine responses in identical twins. Study-wide points: Twins reportedly had a vaccine T cell response that seemed partly convergent, partly personalized.

This CDR3 spans 17 amino acids. Trimming stripped 7 bases from V and 4 bases from J, with 25 bases between. This clonotype was detected only a few times. The antigen remains unidentified. TCRdb independently ran MiXCR on the RT-PCR reads; one entry per CDR3 protein. In the table there are some 20,000 distinct CDR3 sequences, about two thirds of which are singletons. The chain joins TRBV6-7 to TRBJ1-1, with a tentative D call TRBD1 (5 bases). TRBV6-7 is flagged as an ORF with uncertain function. This TCR was recovered from a woman between 18 and 30 years old who received the yellow fever vaccine. The sample in question was T cells from blood (PBMCs), unsorted or a sorted subset (not recorded which), obtained before or after yellow fever vaccination (not recorded which). The CDR3 DNA reads TGTGCCAGCACCGCAACTCGGGACTCTCTAAGAACCACTGAAGCTTTCTTT. Its protein product is CASTATRDSLRTTEAFF.